This TCR beta chain was identified during a study of blood T cell repertoires in COVID-19. Study as a whole: Researchers got acute and convalescent COVID-19 samples from the United States, Italy and Spain.

Losses at the gene ends were 7 bases for V and 2 bases for J; bases not matched to a gene: 6. This CDR3 is 14 amino acids long. Germline CDR1 and CDR2: WNHNN and SYGVQD (reference sequence). Repertoires were generated with immunoSEQ multiplex PCR, while TCRdb's copy carries only in-frame clones and drops some. The sample has a few hundred thousand clones; about nine tenths are singletons. Sequenced material: peripheral blood. The clonotype comes from a man between 35 and 55 years old who had recovered from COVID-19. The chain combines TRBV10-1 with TRBJ2-3, with 7 bases fitting TRBD2. CDR3 residues: CASKRDSNTDTQYF. DNA of the CDR3: TGCGCCAGCAAGCGGGACTCAAACACAGATACGCAGTATTTT.